The 11 T cell receptor beta chains below were found in one sample sequenced in a study of tumor-infiltrating lymphocytes in primary liver carcinoma. Using a constant-region primer together with ProtoScript II reverse transcriptase, TCR beta cDNA was made from 500 ng of total RNA. Three nested multiplex PCR rounds, a slightly modified ARM-PCR method, built the TCR beta libraries. A C-beta reverse primer was combined with TRBV1-TRBV30 forward primers in the first two PCR rounds, and each round had roughly 9 cycles. One entry per CDR3 protein, called by TCRdb with MiXCR from the multiplex PCR reads. The sample has some 180,000 distinct CDR3 sequences, over 45% seen once. Out of unsorted whole blood came the blood RNA, and germline DNA was extracted as well. The sequenced sample was peripheral blood. Receptor source: a middle-aged man with primary liver carcinoma and hepatitis B virus infection.

This clonotype was counted a single time. One end of the junction varies from germline; a read error may be responsible. The chain joins TRBV11-2 to TRBJ2-4; possible D gene TRBD2, 5 bases. Germline values: CDR1 SGHAT, CDR2 FQNNGV. The CDR3 sequence is 15 residues long. The CDR3 sequence: CASSLEVGMENIRYF. The CDR3 DNA reads TGTGCCAGCAGCTTAGAAGTCGGGATGGAAAACATTCGGTACTTC.

Note on this clonotype: Since the CDR3 does not end with the conserved phenylalanine or tryptophan, this likely comes from a read error. The genes are TRBV5-1 and TRBJ2-4; D may be TRBD1 or TRBD2 (7 bases each). CDR3 size: 13 residues. Between the trimmed V and J ends, which lost 5 bases and 9 bases, there was a span of 15 bases. The V gene's germline CDR1 is SGHRS and CDR2 YFSETQ. This chain's CDR3 is CASRPTGRAIQYI. In DNA form, the CDR3 reads TGCGCCAGCAGGCCGACAGGGAGGGCCATTCAGTACATC.

The chain has TRBV11-3 and TRBJ1-4; no clear D gene. The germline gives CDR1 SGHNT, CDR2 YENEEA. CDR3 size: 18 residues. V was cut by 4 bases and J by 0 bases, with 18 bases left in between. The CDR3 is CASSSFRPLVATNEKLFF. The CDR3 nucleotides are TGTGCCAGCAGCTCATTCAGGCCGTTGGTCGCAACTAATGAAAAACTGTTTTTT.

The CDR3 region is CASSLWGETQYF. CDR3 DNA: TGTGCCAGCAGCCTTTGGGGGGAGACCCAGTACTTC. The chain employs TRBV4-2 and TRBJ2-5; D possibly uses TRBD1 or TRBD2 (5 bases each). The V end lost 4 bases, the J end lost 5 bases, and 8 bases lay between the germline ends. CDR1 and CDR2 from the germline V gene are LGHNA and YNFKEQ. The CDR3 length is 12 residues.

The sample holds one count of this clonotype. The chain links TRBV12-3 or TRBV12-4 to TRBJ2-1; D is ambiguous. The V and J ends lost 7 bases and 5 bases respectively, with 15 bases between them. The CDR3 spans 14 residues. DNA of the CDR3: TGTGCCAGCATCCTCAGCCAAGATCACAATGAGCAGTTCTTC. This translates into CASILSQDHNEQFF.

As concerns this clonotype: Since a much larger clone is just one base distant, this may be a read error. The chain carries TRBV29-1 and TRBJ1-4; D not resolved. In germline, CDR1 is SQVTM, CDR2 ANQGSEA. The length of the CDR3 is 11 residues. The V gene lost 6 bases and the J gene lost 5 bases, with 7 bases spanning the gap. The CDR3 coding sequence is TGCAGCGTCTCTACGAATGAAAAACTGTTTTTT. Protein product: CSVSTNEKLFF.

This clonotype was seen a few times. The V gene is TRBV6-5, the J gene TRBJ1-1; D perhaps matches TRBD1 (5 bases). The CDR3 totals 14 residues. V was pared by 5 bases and J by 4 bases, with 14 bases between. From germline, CDR1 is MNHEY and CDR2 SVGAGI. The CDR3 bases are TGTGCCAGCAGTAAGGGCGGGGGTTTCACTGAAGCTTTCTTT. It translates to CASSKGGGFTEAFF.

This clonotype was seen a handful of times. This chain uses TRBV12-3 or TRBV12-4 with TRBJ2-3, with D perhaps TRBD1 (5 bases). CDR3 length: 14 amino acids. Trimming cost V 6 bases and J 0 bases, with 10 bases left between them. CDR3 nucleotide sequence: TGTGCCAGCAGCAACGGACACAGCACAGATACGCAGTATTTT. As protein: CASSNGHSTDTQYF.

As for this clonotype: A much larger clone lies a single base off, so this may be a read error. The chain carries TRBV11-1 and TRBJ1-6, with D hard to call. CDR1 SGHAT and CDR2 FQDESV come from the germline V gene (reference sequence). The CDR3 runs 13 residues. CDR3 DNA sequence: TGTGCCAGCGGGGAGGACTACAATTCACTCCTCCACTTT. Residues: CASGEDYNSLLHF.

This clonotype occurred many times. The J gene is TRBJ1-4, the V gene TRBV6-5; D gene unclear. V was shortened by 0 bases and J by 0 bases, with 5 bases between the two germline ends. CDR3 length: 15 amino acids. CDR1 is MNHEY and CDR2 is SVGAGI in the germline V gene. CDR3 amino acids: CASSYSAATNEKLFF. In DNA form, the CDR3 reads TGTGCCAGCAGTTACTCGGCGGCAACTAATGAAAAACTGTTTTTT.

V usage is TRBV10-2 and J usage is TRBJ1-5, with TRBD1 identical over 8 bases. CDR1 is WSHSY and CDR2 is SAAADI in the germline V gene. This CDR3 contains 13 residues. V dropped 10 bases and J dropped 7; count of bases not matched to a gene: 9. In nucleotides, the CDR3 is TGCGCCACTACGGGGACAGGATCGCAGCCCCAGCATTTT. Its translation is CATTGTGSQPQHF.